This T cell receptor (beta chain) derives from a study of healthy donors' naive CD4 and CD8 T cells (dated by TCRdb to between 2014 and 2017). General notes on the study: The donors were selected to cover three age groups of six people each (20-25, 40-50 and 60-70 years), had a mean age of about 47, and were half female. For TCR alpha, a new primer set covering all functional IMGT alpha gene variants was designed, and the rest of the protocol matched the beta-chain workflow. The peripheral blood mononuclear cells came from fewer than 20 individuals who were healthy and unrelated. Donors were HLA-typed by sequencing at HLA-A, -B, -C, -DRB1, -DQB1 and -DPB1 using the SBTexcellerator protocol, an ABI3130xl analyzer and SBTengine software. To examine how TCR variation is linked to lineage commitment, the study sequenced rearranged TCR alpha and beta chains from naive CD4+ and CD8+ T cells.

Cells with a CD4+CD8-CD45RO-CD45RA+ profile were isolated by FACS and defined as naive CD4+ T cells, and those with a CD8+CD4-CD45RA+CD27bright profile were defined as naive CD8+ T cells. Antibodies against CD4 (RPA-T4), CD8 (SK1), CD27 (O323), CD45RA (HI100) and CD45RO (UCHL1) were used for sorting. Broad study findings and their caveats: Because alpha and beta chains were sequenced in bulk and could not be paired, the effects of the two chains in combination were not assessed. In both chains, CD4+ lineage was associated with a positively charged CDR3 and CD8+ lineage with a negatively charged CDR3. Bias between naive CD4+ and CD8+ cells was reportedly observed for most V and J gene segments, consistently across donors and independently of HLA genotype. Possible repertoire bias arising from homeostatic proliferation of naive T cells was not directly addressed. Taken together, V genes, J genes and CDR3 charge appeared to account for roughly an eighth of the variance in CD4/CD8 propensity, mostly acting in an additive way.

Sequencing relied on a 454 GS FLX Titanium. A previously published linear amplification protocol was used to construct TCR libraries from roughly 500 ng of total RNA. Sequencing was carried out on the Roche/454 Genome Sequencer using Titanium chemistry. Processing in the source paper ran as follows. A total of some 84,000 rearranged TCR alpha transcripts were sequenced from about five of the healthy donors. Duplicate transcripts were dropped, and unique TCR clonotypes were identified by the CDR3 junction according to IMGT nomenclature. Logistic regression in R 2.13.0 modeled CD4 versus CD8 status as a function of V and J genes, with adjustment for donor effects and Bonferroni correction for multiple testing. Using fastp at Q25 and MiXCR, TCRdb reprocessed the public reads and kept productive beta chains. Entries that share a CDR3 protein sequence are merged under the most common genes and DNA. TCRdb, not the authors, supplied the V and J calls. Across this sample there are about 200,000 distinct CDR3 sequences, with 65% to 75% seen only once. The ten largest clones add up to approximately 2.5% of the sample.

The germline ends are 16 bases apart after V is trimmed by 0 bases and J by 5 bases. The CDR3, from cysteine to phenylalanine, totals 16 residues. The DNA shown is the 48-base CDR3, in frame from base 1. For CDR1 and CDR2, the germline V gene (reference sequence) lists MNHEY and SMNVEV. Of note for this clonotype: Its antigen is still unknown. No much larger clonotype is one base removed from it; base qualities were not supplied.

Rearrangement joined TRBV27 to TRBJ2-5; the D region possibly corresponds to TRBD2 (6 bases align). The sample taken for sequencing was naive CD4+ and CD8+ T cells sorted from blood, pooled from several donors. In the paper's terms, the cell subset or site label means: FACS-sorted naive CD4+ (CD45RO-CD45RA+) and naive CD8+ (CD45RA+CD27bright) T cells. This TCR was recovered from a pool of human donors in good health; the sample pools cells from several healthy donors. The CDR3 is CASSLSQGLIGETQYF. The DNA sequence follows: TGTGCCAGCAGTTTATCCCAGGGACTCATAGGGGAGACCCAGTACTTC.